One and the same sample provided the 26 T cell receptor beta chains below, sequenced in a study of T cell clonotyping in hematopoietic cell transplantation. The table came from immunoSEQ multiplex PCR; TCRdb's copy has only in-frame clones and leaves some out. Here the sample spans under 10,000 clones, roughly 76% being singletons. This specimen was peripheral blood mononuclear cells, taken 180 days after allogeneic stem cell transplant. The receptor source for this set is a female patient in her forties or fifties who had an allogeneic stem cell transplant from an unrelated donor, so the T cells may come from the graft donor. Some clones in this sample may be carry-over from other donors' samples.

The chain joins TRBV19 to TRBJ1-2, with 7 bases matching TRBD1. V shed 2 bases, J shed 7 bases, and the junction held 4 bases outside the gene matches. The CDR3 spans 13 residues. Germline V gene data show CDR1 as LNHDA and CDR2 as SQIVND (reference sequence). This chain's CDR3 is CASSITQGSGYTF. The CDR3 nucleotides read TGTGCCAGTAGTATAACACAGGGGTCTGGCTACACCTTC. Supplemented by reference TRBV19 and TRBJ1-2, the full variable domain reads DGGITQSPKYLFRKEGQNVTLSCEQNLNHDAMYWYRQDPGQGLRLIYYSQIVNDFQKGDIAEGYSVSREKKESFPLTVTSAQKNPTAFYLCASSITQGSGYTFGSGTRLTVV.

Worth noting for this clone: A junction end diverges from the germline sequence, so it may reflect a read error. This chain uses TRBV6-5 with TRBJ1-3, with D perhaps matching TRBD1 (5 bases). The CDR3 runs to 16 residues. Germline loops: CDR1 MNHEY, CDR2 SVGAGI. In DNA, the CDR3 is TGTGCCAGCAGTTACTCGGGGGGGAGCTCTGGAAACACCACATATTTT. Its protein product is CASSYSGGSSGNTTYF.

This chain uses TRBV28 with TRBJ1-2; D may be TRBD1 (6 bases). The CDR3 totals 12 residues. V was trimmed by 7 bases and J by 5 bases, leaving 11 bases between them. The V gene's germline CDR1 is MDHEN and CDR2 SYDVKM. CDR3 protein: CASNSGQYGYTF. In DNA form, the CDR3 reads TGTGCCAGCAACTCTGGACAGTATGGCTACACCTTC.

This chain connects TRBV30 to TRBJ1-2, with D hard to call. The CDR3 extends over 12 amino acids. V lost 1 base and J lost 8, with 11 bases in between. Germline loops: CDR1 GTSNPN, CDR2 SVGIG (reference sequence). Here the CDR3 DNA reads TGTGCCTGGAGTGGGCAAACGCCAGGCTACACCTTC. This sequence encodes CAWSGQTPGYTF.

The chain's CDR3 is CASRLRVGGPYEQYF. For the CDR3, the DNA is TGTGCCAGCCGTCTACGCGTCGGGGGGCCCTACGAGCAGTACTTC. This chain connects TRBV2 to TRBJ2-7; the D gene is possibly TRBD2 (7 bases). The CDR3 runs to 15 residues. The V end was cut by 8 bases, the J end by 2 bases, with 19 bases between. CDR1 and CDR2 (germline): SNHLY, FYNNEI.

This clone was counted a single time. The gene calls are TRBV7-3 and TRBJ2-7; 8 bases fit TRBD1. Per germline, CDR1 SGHTA and CDR2 FQGTGA. V trimming: 4 bases; J trimming: 5 bases; junction bases outside the gene matches: 4. This CDR3 has 13 residues. The DNA of the CDR3 is TGTGCCAGCAGCTCCACGGACAGGGACGAGCAGTACTTC. Translation: CASSSTDRDEQYF.

Relative to its sample, this clone is medium-sized. The chain couples TRBV5-6 to TRBJ1-4; D not certain. Germline CDR1 and CDR2: SGHDT and YYEEEE. The V gene lost 4 bases and the J gene lost 8 bases, with 9 bases spanning the gap. This CDR3 is 12 amino acids long. CDR3 in amino acids: CASSRVGEKLFF. Here the CDR3 DNA reads TGTGCCAGCAGCCGCGTGGGGGAAAAACTGTTTTTT.

The genes are TRBV5-1 and TRBJ2-7; TRBD2 matches 7 bases. Germline values: CDR1 SGHRS, CDR2 YFSETQ. The V gene end was trimmed by 4 bases and the J gene end by 1 base; junction bases not matched to a gene: 5. The length of the CDR3 is 14 residues. In DNA, the CDR3 is TGCGCCAGCAGCGGGACTACGCCATCCTACGAGCAGTACTTC. This codes for CASSGTTPSYEQYF.

This clone was seen only a few times. This sequence joins TRBV19 and TRBJ2-5; tentatively, D is TRBD2 (5 bases). This CDR3 has 14 amino acids. Per the germline V gene, CDR1 is LNHDA and CDR2 is SQIVND (reference sequence). The V end was cut by 4 bases, the J end by 5 bases, with 14 bases between. Here the CDR3 DNA reads TGTGCCAGTAGTACTCCGGGCTCGGGGGAGACCCAGTACTTC. Its translation is CASSTPGSGETQYF.

V gene TRBV19 combines with J gene TRBJ1-3, with a weak D call TRBD1 (5 bases). There are 15 residues in the CDR3. Between the trimmed V and J ends, which lost 8 bases and 4 bases, there was a span of 18 bases. CDR1 and CDR2 (germline): LNHDA, SQIVND (reference sequence). CDR3 sequence reads: CASSALGTAGNTIYF. The CDR3 nucleotides read TGTGCCAGTTCCGCCTTGGGGACGGCGGGAAACACCATATATTTT.

V and J are TRBV7-2 and TRBJ1-2, with D perhaps TRBD1 (5 bases). Per the germline V gene, CDR1 is SGHTA and CDR2 is FQGNSA. The germline V and J ends were trimmed by 3 bases and 6 bases, with 20 bases remaining between them. CDR3 length equals 16 residues. DNA of the CDR3: TGTGCCAGCAGCTTTACAATTCGGGGGTCTATAGATGGCTACACCTTC. Translation gives CASSFTIRGSIDGYTF.

The chain recombines TRBV27 with TRBJ1-2, with 9 bases that match TRBD1. Germline CDR1 reads MNHEY; CDR2 reads SMNVEV (reference sequence). The trim removed 6 bases at V and 4 bases at J, leaving 6 bases unmatched. This CDR3 comprises 14 residues. As DNA, the CDR3 is TGTGCCAGCAGCCCGACAGGGGGATTCTATGGCTACACCTTC. As protein: CASSPTGGFYGYTF.

DNA of the CDR3: TGTGCCAGTAGCCAACAGGGGTTCCGGACTGAAGCTTTCTTT. Its translation is CASSQQGFRTEAFF. The chain joins TRBV19 to TRBJ1-1; 7 nucleotides agree with TRBD1. CDR1 is LNHDA and CDR2 is SQIVND in the germline V gene (reference sequence). V was pared by 6 bases and J by 5 bases, with 9 bases of the junction left unmatched. CDR3 length: 14 amino acids.

The chain uses TRBV11-2 and TRBJ1-1, with D hard to call. The germline gives CDR1 SGHAT, CDR2 FQNNGV. This CDR3 is 12 amino acids long. V gave up 5 bases and J gave up 6 bases, with 10 bases separating them. Here the CDR3 reads CASSTNGAEAFF. Here the CDR3 DNA reads TGTGCCAGCAGCACCAACGGGGCTGAAGCTTTCTTT.

V usage is TRBV6-5 and J usage is TRBJ2-1; 10 nucleotides align to TRBD2. The CDR3 length is 14 residues. CDR1 is MNHEY, CDR2 SVGAGI, per germline. The V and J ends lost 7 bases and 7 bases, in that order; junction bases with no gene match: 7. DNA for the CDR3: TGTGCCAGCACTAGCGGGAGTCTTTCAAATGAGCAGTTCTTC. This translates into CASTSGSLSNEQFF.

J is TRBJ1-3 and V is TRBV6-5, with D perhaps TRBD1 (6 bases). V lost 0 bases to trimming and J lost 6 bases, with 12 bases between them. Per germline, CDR1 MNHEY and CDR2 SVGAGI. The CDR3 spans 15 residues. CDR3 region: CASSYSSGAENTIYF. The CDR3 DNA sequence: TGTGCCAGCAGTTACTCGTCAGGGGCTGAAAACACCATATATTTT.

This clone appeared once. The rearrangement joins TRBV5-1 to TRBJ2-7; 11 nucleotides match TRBD2. The germline V gene has CDR1 SGHRS and CDR2 YFSETQ. The J segment lost 1 base and the V segment lost 0 bases, leaving 12 bases of the junction unmatched. The CDR3 loop spans 19 amino acids. The DNA for the CDR3 is TGCGCCAGCAGCTTGGGACTAGCGGGGCCTATATCCGCGTCCTACGAGCAGTACTTC. Protein sequence: CASSLGLAGPISASYEQYF.

This clone came up once. V is TRBV28 and J is TRBJ1-6, with a weak D call TRBD1 (6 bases). The CDR3 spans 20 residues. V gave up 5 bases and J gave up 0 bases, with 23 bases separating them. Germline V gene lookup returns CDR1 MDHEN and CDR2 SYDVKM. The chain's CDR3 is CASSAPPPGTLNSYNSPLHF. The CDR3 nucleotides are TGTGCCAGCAGTGCCCCCCCGCCCGGGACACTCAACTCCTATAATTCACCCCTCCACTTT.

The J gene is TRBJ1-5, the V gene TRBV30; D unclear. CDR1 is GTSNPN, CDR2 SVGIG, per germline (reference sequence). The CDR3 covers 15 residues. Between the trimmed V and J ends, which lost 0 bases and 2 bases, there was a span of 11 bases. Here the CDR3 DNA reads TGTGCCTGGAGTGTAAGTTCCGCAGGCAATCAGCCCCAGCATTTT. Protein: CAWSVSSAGNQPQHF.

This chain uses TRBV7-2 with TRBJ1-2, with 12 nucleotides matching TRBD1. The CDR3 is made up of 16 amino acids. The germline V gene encodes CDR1 SGHTA and CDR2 FQGNSA. V gave up 2 bases and J gave up 7 bases; unmatched junction bases: 8. The CDR3 coding sequence is TGTGCCAGCAGCTTACGGTGGGGACAGGGGGCGTCTGGCTACACCTTC. Translating it yields CASSLRWGQGASGYTF.

The J gene is TRBJ2-7, the V gene TRBV21-1. TRBV21-1 has pseudogene status. The CDR3 runs to 15 residues. The CDR3 is CASNLGAANLCTEYF. CDR3 DNA sequence: TGTGCCAGCAACCTCGGGGCAGCTAACCTATGCACCGAGTACTTC.

This chain uses TRBV27 with TRBJ1-5; maybe TRBD1 (5 bases). Germline values: CDR1 MNHEY, CDR2 SMNVEV (reference sequence). CDR3 size: 14 residues. Between the trimmed V and J ends, which lost 2 bases and 5 bases, there was a span of 10 bases. CDR3 amino acids: CASSLVRADQPQHF. CDR3 DNA: TGTGCCAGCAGTTTAGTCAGGGCGGATCAGCCCCAGCATTTT.

The chain recombines TRBV30 with TRBJ1-6; D perhaps matches TRBD1 (5 bases). The V and J ends lost 1 base and 2 bases respectively, with 12 bases between them. The CDR3 is 16 amino acids. CDR1 is GTSNPN and CDR2 is SVGIG in the germline V gene (reference sequence). The CDR3 loop reads CAWSAGLGAYNSPLHF. Written as DNA, the CDR3 is TGTGCCTGGAGTGCAGGTCTAGGGGCCTATAATTCACCCCTCCACTTT.

The CDR3 loop is CASSLGLQETQYF. The CDR3 coding sequence is TGTGCCAGCAGCTTGGGACTCCAAGAGACCCAGTACTTC. The gene calls are TRBV5-8 and TRBJ2-5; D unclear. The CDR3 consists of 13 residues. V lost 0 bases and J 1 base, leaving 4 bases between the germline ends. The germline V gene has CDR1 SGHTS and CDR2 YDEGEE.

V and J are TRBV11-2 and TRBJ2-1; 7 nucleotides agree with TRBD2. Germline CDR1 reads SGHAT; CDR2 reads FQNNGV. The CDR3 has 16 amino acids. V lost 2 bases to trimming and J lost 4 bases; unmatched junction nucleotides: 8. The CDR3 DNA sequence: TGTGCCAGCAGCTTAAGACTAGCAGCCCCTTACAATGAGCAGTTCTTC. Translation gives CASSLRLAAPYNEQFF.

V usage is TRBV19 and J usage is TRBJ1-2; TRBD1 matches 12 bases. Germline lookup yields CDR1 LNHDA and CDR2 SQIVND (reference sequence). CDR3 size: 15 residues. V was pared by 5 bases and J by 8 bases, with 9 bases of the junction left unmatched. The CDR3 DNA sequence: TGTGCCAGTAGTGGACCGGGACAGGGGGCATTGGGCTACACCTTC. This encodes CASSGPGQGALGYTF.